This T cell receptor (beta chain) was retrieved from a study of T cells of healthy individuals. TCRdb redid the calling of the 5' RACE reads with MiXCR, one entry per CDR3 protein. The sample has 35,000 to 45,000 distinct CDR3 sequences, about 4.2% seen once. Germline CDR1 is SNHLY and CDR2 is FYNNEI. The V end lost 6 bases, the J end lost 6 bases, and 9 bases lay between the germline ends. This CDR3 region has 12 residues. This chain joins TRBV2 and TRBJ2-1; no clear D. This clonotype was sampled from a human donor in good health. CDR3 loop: CASRPFSNEQFF. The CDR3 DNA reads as TGTGCCAGCAGGCCGTTCAGCAATGAGCAGTTCTTC.